The next 8 T cell receptor beta chains were all read from a single sample in a study of preoperative IRX-2 immunotherapy in early breast cancer. Assay: immunoSEQ multiplex PCR; the TCRdb copy retains only in-frame clones and omits some. In the table there are roughly 25,000 clones, about four fifths of which are singletons. Sample treatment: preoperative locoregional IRX-2 cytokine immunotherapy. Material: lymph node tissue, obtained before IRX-2 immunotherapy. Every receptor here comes from a human donor with breast cancer.

Only a few counts were recorded for this clone. The rearrangement joins TRBV6-8 to TRBJ1-5; 7 bases fit TRBD1. From germline, CDR1 is MNHGY and CDR2 SAAAGT. The CDR3 covers 16 residues. Losses at the gene ends were 2 bases for V and 1 base for J; bases not matched to a gene: 5. CDR3 nucleotides: TGTGCCAGCAGTTACACAACAGGGGTGAGCAATCAGCCCCAGCATTTT. This sequence encodes CASSYTTGVSNQPQHF.

This chain links TRBV6-8 with TRBJ1-1, with unresolved D. The CDR3 has 13 residues. The V gene lost 8 bases and the J gene lost 3 bases, with 13 bases spanning the gap. The germline V gene encodes CDR1 MNHGY and CDR2 SAAAGT. Here the CDR3 reads CASEGSSDTEAFF. CDR3 coding DNA: TGTGCCAGCGAAGGGAGTTCGGACACTGAAGCTTTCTTT.

The chain has TRBV5-1 and TRBJ2-2; D remains unclear. Germline V gene sequence: CDR1 SGHRS, CDR2 YFSETQ. The V and J ends lost 0 bases and 7 bases respectively, with 10 bases between them. The CDR3 runs 14 residues. CDR3 nucleotide sequence: TGCGCCAGCAGCTTGGATCAGGACGGCGGGGAGCTGTTTTTT. It yields the protein CASSLDQDGGELFF.

The V gene is TRBV6-8, the J gene TRBJ1-5, with 9 bases lining up with TRBD1. CDR1 is MNHGY and CDR2 is SAAAGT in the germline V gene. Losses at the gene ends were 7 bases for V and 6 bases for J; bases not matched to a gene: 7. The length of the CDR3 is 14 residues. The CDR3 nucleotides are TGTGCCAGCATCTTACAGGGGGCTGGTCAGCCCCAGCATTTT. Encoded protein: CASILQGAGQPQHF.

This clone was detected only once. V usage is TRBV6-8 and J usage is TRBJ1-5; D ambiguous. The CDR3 length is 16 residues. Trimming removed 6 bases from V and 0 bases from J, with 15 bases in between. Germline V gene data show CDR1 as MNHGY and CDR2 as SAAAGT. The CDR3 is CASRRVDTNSNQPQHF. The DNA of the CDR3 is TGTGCCAGCAGGAGAGTTGACACTAATAGCAATCAGCCCCAGCATTTT.

The chain joins TRBV6-8 to TRBJ1-1; D is unresolved. The germline CDR1 and CDR2 sequences are MNHGY and SAAAGT. V was trimmed by 5 bases and J by 1 base, leaving 11 bases between them. The CDR3 runs to 14 residues. CDR3 sequence (DNA): TGTGCCAGCAGTAGAGAGATGGGGAACACTGAAGCTTTCTTT. It is translated as CASSREMGNTEAFF.

The chain couples TRBV6-8 to TRBJ1-1; D ambiguous. The CDR3 contains 15 residues. Trimming cost V 2 bases and J 0 bases, with 10 bases left between them. From germline, CDR1 is MNHGY and CDR2 SAAAGT. In DNA form, the CDR3 reads TGTGCCAGCAGTTACCAGGCAGCCGTGAACACTGAAGCTTTCTTT. This gives the protein CASSYQAAVNTEAFF.

The gene calls are TRBV5-1 and TRBJ1-1, with TRBD1 as a possible D gene (5 bases). V lost 8 bases to trimming and J lost 0 bases, with 20 bases between them. The CDR3 is 16 amino acids. Germline V CDR1 and CDR2: SGHRS, YFSETQ. The CDR3 nucleotides are TGCGCCAGTCACTCGACGACAGACCCCATGAACACTGAAGCTTTCTTT. This sequence encodes CASHSTTDPMNTEAFF.